This T cell receptor beta chain was sequenced for a study of cytomegalovirus exposure and HLA in healthy donors. Study-level information: Approximately 85 million unique TCRs from HLA-typed donors were held in an early data release.

In the case of this clone: No antigen is known for it.

Study conclusions and caveats: The authors listed around 150 TCR beta chains as cytomegalovirus-associated. Segments of the TCR beta V type were, in most cases, productive about 87% or about 30% of the time in an earlier analysis. Later analysis identified a missense DCLRE1C variant that was linked to TCR beta V- and J-gene trimming.

Germline V CDR1 and CDR2: KGHSH, LQKENI. The V and J ends lost 6 bases and 0 bases respectively, with 11 bases between them. This CDR3 comprises 15 residues. In the PCR, 60 Vbeta and 13 Jbeta primers were used. Method: immunoSEQ multiplex PCR; TCRdb's copy keeps in-frame clones and lacks some. Of 100,000 to 150,000 clones in the sample, roughly 74% are singletons; the top ten hold roughly 6.3%. This TCR derives from a woman aged 50 to 65 in good health and CMV-seropositive. The chain uses TRBV18 and TRBJ1-4, with D perhaps TRBD1 (5 bases). Sequencing was performed on PBMCs. CDR3 sequence: CASSLGQTTNEKLFF. CDR3 nucleotide sequence: TGTGCCAGCTCTCTAGGACAAACAACTAATGAAAAACTGTTTTTT.